These T cell receptor beta chains were read from a single sample in a study of blood T cell repertoires in COVID-19. The repertoire was sequenced with immunoSEQ multiplex PCR; TCRdb's copy has only in-frame clones and lacks some. The sample contains hundreds of thousands of clones, around nine tenths of which appear only once. Sequencing input: PBMCs or T cells enriched from blood (not recorded which). Receptors originate from a man between 60 and 75 years old who had recovered from COVID-19. The CDR3 runs from the conserved cysteine through the conserved F or W. D genes are given only for firm matches. Clone size is stated in some rows and not others, as once, few, many or a class when expanded.

j_call,v_call,clone_size,d_call,cdr3_aa,cdr3_nt
TRBJ2-2,TRBV14,-,-,CASSVYGTGELFF,TGTGCCTCCTCGGTTTACGGGACCGGGGAGCTGTTTTTT
TRBJ2-7,TRBV6-5,-,TRBD1,CASSRDRGGEQYF,TGTGCCAGCAGCCGGGACAGGGGTGGCGAGCAGTACTTC
TRBJ1-1,TRBV23-1,-,-,CASSRNYLRPAGRNTEAFF,TGCGCCAGCAGTCGCAACTATCTCAGGCCGGCAGGGCGGAACACTGAAGCTTTCTTT
TRBJ2-3,TRBV4-2,-,TRBD2,CASSQDSSGSADTQYF,TGTGCCAGCAGCCAAGATTCTAGCGGGAGTGCAGATACGCAGTATTTT
TRBJ2-3,TRBV5-1,-,TRBD2,CASSITSGGSDTQYF,TGCGCCAGCAGCATCACTAGCGGGGGGTCAGATACGCAGTATTTT
TRBJ1-5,TRBV4-1,once,-,CASSLRDVSNQPQHF,TGCGCCAGCAGCCTGCGGGACGTTAGCAATCAGCCCCAGCATTTT
TRBJ2-5,TRBV18,-,-,CASSPGRTQETQYF,TGTGCCAGCTCACCTGGTAGAACCCAAGAGACCCAGTACTTC
TRBJ1-1,TRBV9,-,-,CASSVVPVNTEAFF,TGTGCCAGCAGCGTAGTCCCAGTGAACACTGAAGCTTTCTTT
TRBJ1-1,TRBV2,-,-,CASSEQGEAFF,TGTGCCAGCAGTGAGCAGGGAGAAGCTTTCTTT
TRBJ1-3,TRBV7-2,-,TRBD1,CASSIQGHTIYF,TGTGCCAGCAGCATACAGGGGCACACCATATATTTT
TRBJ2-7,TRBV5-1,-,TRBD2,CASSWGLAGVWAYEQYF,TGCGCCAGCAGCTGGGGACTAGCGGGAGTTTGGGCCTACGAGCAGTACTTC
TRBJ1-2,TRBV10-3,-,-,CAIRTTENYGYTF,TGTGCCATCAGGACGACAGAGAATTATGGCTACACCTTC
TRBJ1-1,TRBV6-5,once,-,CASSLNGMNTEAFF,TGTGCCAGCAGCCTAAACGGGATGAACACTGAAGCTTTCTTT
TRBJ2-1,TRBV5-4,-,TRBD2,CASSRTSGGGEQFF,TGTGCCAGCAGCAGGACTAGCGGGGGGGGTGAGCAGTTCTTC
TRBJ1-1,TRBV7-9,-,-,CASSLDGTASAFF,TGTGCCAGCAGCTTAGACGGCACAGCTTCAGCTTTCTTT
TRBJ1-3,TRBV7-9,-,-,CASSLAASGNTIYF,TGTGCCAGCAGCTTAGCTGCCAGTGGAAACACCATATATTTT
TRBJ1-1,TRBV10-3,-,TRBD1,CAISARGPGTEAFF,TGTGCCATCAGTGCGAGGGGGCCCGGCACTGAAGCTTTCTTT
TRBJ1-2,TRBV9,-,TRBD1,CASSANRGGAYGYTF,TGTGCCAGCAGCGCGAACAGGGGGGGGGCCTATGGCTACACCTTC
TRBJ1-1,TRBV11-2,-,-,CASSLGVGGVRTEAFF,TGTGCCAGCAGCTTAGGGGTTGGGGGGGTTCGGACTGAAGCTTTCTTT
TRBJ2-7,TRBV6-5,-,TRBD1,CASSRGRYEQYF,TGTGCCAGCAGTAGGGGGCGGTACGAGCAGTACTTC
TRBJ2-2,TRBV11-3,-,-,CASSFSAAGELFF,TGTGCCAGCAGCTTCAGTGCGGCCGGGGAGCTGTTTTTT
TRBJ2-5,TRBV7-9,-,-,CASSLSPRGETQYF,TGTGCCAGCAGCTTAAGCCCGCGTGGAGAGACCCAGTACTTC
TRBJ1-5,TRBV12-3/TRBV12-4,-,-,CASSLQVDQPQHF,TGTGCCAGCAGCCTACAGGTGGATCAGCCCCAGCATTTT
TRBJ1-5,TRBV30,-,TRBD1,CAWSARDRDQPQHF,TGTGCCTGGAGTGCCCGGGACAGAGATCAGCCCCAGCATTTT
TRBJ1-4,TRBV5-5,-,-,CASSLGARGTNEKLFF,TGTGCCAGCAGCTTGGGGGCGCGGGGCACTAATGAAAAACTGTTTTTT
TRBJ2-1,TRBV29-1,few,TRBD2,CSGGLASFNEQFF,TGCAGCGGCGGACTAGCTTCCTTCAATGAGCAGTTCTTC
TRBJ1-1,TRBV6-5,-,TRBD1,CASSTGDTEAFF,TGTGCCAGCAGTACAGGGGACACTGAAGCTTTCTTT
TRBJ2-7,TRBV11-2,-,-,CASSVTGTGSSYEQYF,TGTGCCAGCAGCGTCACCGGGACTGGAAGTTCCTACGAGCAGTACTTC
TRBJ2-5,TRBV6-2/TRBV6-3,-,-,CASSYRSTGRQETQYF,TGTGCCAGCAGTTACCGAAGTACAGGGAGACAAGAGACCCAGTACTTC
TRBJ2-7,TRBV5-1,-,-,CASSSEQGHEQYF,TGCGCCAGCAGCTCAGAACAGGGACACGAGCAGTACTTC
TRBJ2-3,TRBV19,-,TRBD2,CASSAWGGSTDTQYF,TGTGCCAGTAGTGCCTGGGGGGGAAGCACAGATACGCAGTATTTT
TRBJ1-5,TRBV19,-,TRBD1,CASRWDRGHNQPQHF,TGTGCCAGTAGATGGGACAGGGGGCACAATCAGCCCCAGCATTTT
TRBJ1-3,TRBV5-1,-,-,CASSSGGENRVTSGNTIYF,TGCGCCAGCAGCTCTGGAGGAGAGAACAGGGTGACTTCTGGAAACACCATATATTTT
TRBJ1-2,TRBV7-2,-,-,CASSFGMADYGYTF,TGTGCCAGCAGCTTCGGGATGGCGGACTATGGCTACACCTTC
TRBJ2-7,TRBV7-2,-,-,CASSLDRHSYEQYF,TGTGCCAGCAGCTTAGACAGGCACTCCTACGAGCAGTACTTC
TRBJ2-7,TRBV27,-,TRBD2,CASSASVAGGGEQYF,TGTGCCAGCAGTGCCTCGGTAGCGGGAGGGGGCGAGCAGTACTTC
TRBJ2-7,TRBV11-2,-,-,CASSSVKPAGTKPSYEQYF,TGTGCCAGCAGCTCGGTGAAACCGGCCGGGACAAAGCCTTCCTACGAGCAGTACTTC
TRBJ2-7,TRBV5-1,-,-,CASSLGGLGEYEQYF,TGCGCCAGCAGCTTAGGAGGGCTGGGGGAGTACGAGCAGTACTTC
TRBJ2-1,TRBV6-5,-,TRBD2,CASRKLAGPLWFF,TGTGCCAGCAGGAAACTAGCGGGGCCCCTTTGGTTCTTC
TRBJ1-5,TRBV27,-,-,CASSFGGVGQPQHF,TGTGCCAGCAGTTTTGGAGGGGTGGGTCAGCCCCAGCATTTT
TRBJ1-2,TRBV11-3,-,TRBD1,CASSSTGGWGYTF,TGTGCCAGCAGCTCAACAGGGGGCTGGGGCTACACCTTC
TRBJ2-1,TRBV7-8,few,TRBD2,CASSFIFRDYEQFF,TGTGCCAGCAGCTTCATTTTCCGGGACTACGAGCAGTTCTTC